A selection of T cell receptor beta chains follows, all from one sample in a study of cytomegalovirus exposure and HLA in healthy donors. Measured with immunoSEQ multiplex PCR; TCRdb has only the in-frame clones, and not every one. The table for this sample gives 60,000 to 70,000 clones. Sequenced sample: PBMCs. These receptors all stem from a young man in good health and CMV-seropositive. The CDR3 runs from the conserved cysteine through the conserved F or W. D genes are given only for firm matches.

TRBJ2-1,TRBD2,TRBV6-1,CASSDGTSGNEQFF,TGTGCCAGCAGTGACGGGACTAGCGGGAATGAGCAGTTCTTC
TRBJ2-7,.,TRBV10-3,CAISESPGSYEQYF,TGTGCCATCAGTGAGTCGCCAGGGTCGTACGAGCAGTACTTC
TRBJ2-2,TRBD2,TRBV11-3,CASSGRMGGVNTGELFF,TGTGCCAGCAGCGGTAGGATGGGGGGGGTGAACACCGGGGAGCTGTTTTTT
TRBJ2-1,TRBD1,TRBV19,CASSIAGQGDNEQFF,TGTGCCAGTAGTATAGCGGGACAGGGGGACAATGAGCAGTTCTTC
TRBJ2-7,TRBD1,TRBV5-5,CASSFQGAHHEQYF,TGTGCCAGCAGCTTTCAGGGGGCGCACCACGAGCAGTACTTC
TRBJ1-6,TRBD1,TRBV5-1,CASSPQGTASSPLHF,TGCGCCAGCAGCCCACAAGGGACAGCCAGTTCACCCCTCCACTTT
TRBJ2-3,TRBD2,TRBV7-6,CASSSGTSKMDTQYF,TGTGCCAGCAGCTCCGGGACTAGCAAAATGGATACGCAGTATTTT
TRBJ1-1,.,TRBV4-1,CASSQEGYTEAFF,TGCGCCAGCAGCCAAGAGGGCTACACTGAAGCTTTCTTT
TRBJ2-1,TRBD2,TRBV14,CASSQETRLASLNEQFF,TGTGCCAGCAGCCAAGAGACCAGACTAGCTAGTTTAAATGAGCAGTTCTTC
TRBJ1-6,.,TRBV7-9,CASSTPVDIYNSPLHF,TGTGCCAGCAGTACCCCCGTGGACATTTATAATTCACCCCTCCACTTT
TRBJ1-1,.,TRBV5-1,CASSFQGENTEAFF,TGCGCCAGCAGCTTCCAAGGGGAGAACACTGAAGCTTTCTTT
TRBJ2-1,TRBD2,TRBV27,CASSPLWGGGTSRLNEQFF,TGTGCCAGCAGTCCACTTTGGGGGGGTGGGACTAGTCGGTTGAATGAGCAGTTCTTC
TRBJ2-7,.,TRBV2,CASSEDGGDYEQYF,TGTGCCAGCAGTGAGGACGGAGGAGACTACGAGCAGTACTTC
TRBJ1-6,TRBD1,TRBV5-6,CASSQKDRDSPLHF,TGTGCCAGCAGCCAGAAAGACAGGGATTCACCCCTACACTTT
TRBJ1-2,.,TRBV11-3,CASSLSVGNYGYTF,TGTGCCAGCAGCTTAAGTGTTGGCAACTATGGCTACACCTTC